The rows below give T cell receptor beta chains drawn from one sample of a study of blood T cell repertoires in COVID-19. Sequencing was performed with immunoSEQ multiplex PCR; in TCRdb, only in-frame clones are kept and a portion is missing. The sample includes under 250,000 clones, roughly 85% of them seen just once. Sequenced: peripheral blood. These receptors were collected from a man between 45 and 60 years old who had recovered from COVID-19. CDR3s include the opening cysteine and the closing phenylalanine or tryptophan. The D gene is left open where the match is weak. Size is omitted from some rows. Given values are once, few, many or a class for expanded clones.

abundance: NA; j_gene: TRBJ2-3; d_gene: TRBD1; v_gene: TRBV29-1; CDR3nt: TGCAGCGTTGCGGACAGGGCGCAGTATTTT; CDR3aa: CSVADRAQYF
abundance: NA; j_gene: TRBJ2-7; d_gene: TRBD1; v_gene: TRBV27; CDR3nt: TGTGCCAGCAGTTTAGTTGGGACAGCAAACTACGAGCAGTACTTC; CDR3aa: CASSLVGTANYEQYF
abundance: NA; j_gene: TRBJ2-3; d_gene: NA; v_gene: TRBV24-1; CDR3nt: TGTGCCACCAGTGGGTCAGGGGGCACAGATACGCAGTATTTT; CDR3aa: CATSGSGGTDTQYF
abundance: NA; j_gene: TRBJ2-1; d_gene: TRBD1; v_gene: TRBV6-1; CDR3nt: TGTGCCAGCAGTGACCGACAGGGGAATGAGCAGTTCTTC; CDR3aa: CASSDRQGNEQFF
abundance: NA; j_gene: TRBJ2-3; d_gene: NA; v_gene: TRBV5-5; CDR3nt: TGTGCCAGCGTCACTCCAGATACGCAGTATTTT; CDR3aa: CASVTPDTQYF
abundance: NA; j_gene: TRBJ1-5; d_gene: TRBD1; v_gene: TRBV28; CDR3nt: TGTGCCAGCAGAAACAGGGGGCCGGGGCCCCAGCATTTT; CDR3aa: CASRNRGPGPQHF
abundance: NA; j_gene: TRBJ2-7; d_gene: NA; v_gene: TRBV28; CDR3nt: TGTGCCAGCAGTCCGCCGGTTACGGGACACTACGAGCAGTACTTC; CDR3aa: CASSPPVTGHYEQYF
abundance: few; j_gene: TRBJ1-6; d_gene: TRBD1; v_gene: TRBV14; CDR3nt: TGTGCCAGCAGCCAAGTTGGGACAGGGAATTCACCCCTCCACTTT; CDR3aa: CASSQVGTGNSPLHF
abundance: NA; j_gene: TRBJ2-1; d_gene: NA; v_gene: TRBV28; CDR3nt: TGTGCCAGCAGCCCGCCCACTGGCTACAGTGAGCAGTTCTTC; CDR3aa: CASSPPTGYSEQFF
abundance: few; j_gene: TRBJ1-5; d_gene: TRBD1; v_gene: TRBV5-1; CDR3nt: TGCGCCAGCAGTTTGGGGACAGGACTTAGCAATCAGCCCCAGCATTTT; CDR3aa: CASSLGTGLSNQPQHF
abundance: NA; j_gene: TRBJ1-5; d_gene: TRBD1; v_gene: TRBV19; CDR3nt: TGTGCCAGTAGTATCCGGGACAGTAATCAGCCCCAGCATTTT; CDR3aa: CASSIRDSNQPQHF
abundance: NA; j_gene: TRBJ2-1; d_gene: TRBD2; v_gene: TRBV29-1; CDR3nt: TGCAGCGTTGATCGGACTAGCGGGAGTTTACCCTACAATGAGCAGTTCTTC; CDR3aa: CSVDRTSGSLPYNEQFF
abundance: NA; j_gene: TRBJ2-7; d_gene: TRBD2; v_gene: TRBV6-6; CDR3nt: TGTGCCAGCAGTTACTCGACCCTAGCGGGACCTTACGAGCAGTACTTC; CDR3aa: CASSYSTLAGPYEQYF
abundance: once; j_gene: TRBJ1-1; d_gene: TRBD1; v_gene: TRBV5-5; CDR3nt: TGTGCCAGCAGCTTGGGCCCGACAGGGCGGGGAACTGAAGCTTTCTTT; CDR3aa: CASSLGPTGRGTEAFF
abundance: NA; j_gene: TRBJ2-3; d_gene: NA; v_gene: TRBV5-1; CDR3nt: TGCGCCAGCAGCTTTTCGGACATAGAGAGAGATACGCAGTATTTT; CDR3aa: CASSFSDIERDTQYF
abundance: NA; j_gene: TRBJ2-5; d_gene: NA; v_gene: TRBV29-1; CDR3nt: TGCAGCGTAAGACCGGGACACCGGCAAGAGACCCAGTACTTC; CDR3aa: CSVRPGHRQETQYF
abundance: NA; j_gene: TRBJ2-1; d_gene: TRBD1; v_gene: TRBV5-8; CDR3nt: TGTGCCAGCAGCCTCCGGGACAGGACCCTCCATAGGCAGTTCTTC; CDR3aa: CASSLRDRTLHRQFF
abundance: NA; j_gene: TRBJ2-1; d_gene: TRBD2; v_gene: TRBV4-1; CDR3nt: TGCGCCAGCAGCCAAGATTCTAGCGGGAGGGTGTACAATGAGCAGTTCTTC; CDR3aa: CASSQDSSGRVYNEQFF
abundance: NA; j_gene: TRBJ2-2; d_gene: NA; v_gene: TRBV11-1; CDR3nt: TGTGCCAGCAGCTTACAGGGATTCGGGAACACCGGGGAGCTGTTTTTT; CDR3aa: CASSLQGFGNTGELFF
abundance: NA; j_gene: TRBJ1-1; d_gene: TRBD1; v_gene: TRBV29-1; CDR3nt: TGCAGCGACCTACAGGGGGTGAACACTGAAGCTTTCTTT; CDR3aa: CSDLQGVNTEAFF
abundance: once; j_gene: TRBJ2-3; d_gene: NA; v_gene: TRBV19; CDR3nt: TGTGCCAGTAGTATTACCAGGGTTGATACGCAGTATTTT; CDR3aa: CASSITRVDTQYF
abundance: NA; j_gene: TRBJ2-2; d_gene: TRBD1; v_gene: TRBV5-1; CDR3nt: TGCGCCAGCAGCTTGGCCGGGACAGGGAATACCGGGGAGCTGTTTTTT; CDR3aa: CASSLAGTGNTGELFF
abundance: NA; j_gene: TRBJ1-6; d_gene: NA; v_gene: TRBV28; CDR3nt: TGTGCCAGCTTTGACAGAGTTAATTCACCCCTCCACTTT; CDR3aa: CASFDRVNSPLHF
abundance: once; j_gene: TRBJ1-1; d_gene: TRBD1; v_gene: TRBV7-9; CDR3nt: TGTGCCAGCAGCTTAGGAGGACAGGGAGCAGCTTTCTTT; CDR3aa: CASSLGGQGAAFF
abundance: NA; j_gene: TRBJ1-4; d_gene: NA; v_gene: TRBV27; CDR3nt: TGTGCCAGCAGCCCCGGGGGTTCAACTAATGAAAAACTGTTTTTT; CDR3aa: CASSPGGSTNEKLFF
abundance: NA; j_gene: TRBJ2-3; d_gene: TRBD1; v_gene: TRBV27; CDR3nt: TGTGCCAGCAGTTCCCTCGGACAGGGTGTTGATACGCAGTATTTT; CDR3aa: CASSSLGQGVDTQYF
abundance: NA; j_gene: TRBJ2-3; d_gene: NA; v_gene: TRBV6-1; CDR3nt: TGTGCCAGCAGTGAGGGACTGAGGAGGGATACGCAGTATTTT; CDR3aa: CASSEGLRRDTQYF
abundance: NA; j_gene: TRBJ2-2; d_gene: NA; v_gene: TRBV28; CDR3nt: TGTGCCACCCGGACAGACACCGGGGAGCTGTTTTTT; CDR3aa: CATRTDTGELFF
abundance: NA; j_gene: TRBJ1-2; d_gene: TRBD1; v_gene: TRBV13; CDR3nt: TGTGCCAGCAGCTTAAAAACAACCACAGGGGTCGGCTATGGCTACACCTTC; CDR3aa: CASSLKTTTGVGYGYTF
abundance: NA; j_gene: TRBJ2-1; d_gene: TRBD1; v_gene: TRBV28; CDR3nt: TGTGCCAGCATCCCGACAGGGGCGGATTCCTACAATGAGCAGTTCTTC; CDR3aa: CASIPTGADSYNEQFF
abundance: few; j_gene: TRBJ1-5; d_gene: TRBD1; v_gene: TRBV18; CDR3nt: TGTGCCAGCTCGGTGGGACAGGGGGTTAGCAATCAGCCCCAGCATTTT; CDR3aa: CASSVGQGVSNQPQHF
abundance: NA; j_gene: TRBJ2-7; d_gene: TRBD2; v_gene: TRBV5-1; CDR3nt: TGCGCCAGCAGCAAACTAGCGGGAGGGTTCAACGAGCAGTACTTC; CDR3aa: CASSKLAGGFNEQYF
abundance: NA; j_gene: TRBJ2-5; d_gene: NA; v_gene: TRBV7-9; CDR3nt: TGTGCCAGCAGCCCCCTGGCCCTCCAAGAGACCCAGTACTTC; CDR3aa: CASSPLALQETQYF
abundance: NA; j_gene: TRBJ1-4; d_gene: NA; v_gene: TRBV5-1; CDR3nt: TGCGCCAGCAGCTTACAGGGCACTAATGAAAAACTGTTTTTT; CDR3aa: CASSLQGTNEKLFF
abundance: NA; j_gene: TRBJ2-7; d_gene: TRBD1; v_gene: TRBV5-5; CDR3nt: TGTGCCAGCAGCTCAGACCTGGGACAGGGCTACGAGCAGTACTTC; CDR3aa: CASSSDLGQGYEQYF
abundance: NA; j_gene: TRBJ1-1; d_gene: NA; v_gene: TRBV5-1; CDR3nt: TGCGCCAGCAGCTTGGCCCAGGGGATGAACACTGAAGCTTTCTTT; CDR3aa: CASSLAQGMNTEAFF
abundance: once; j_gene: TRBJ2-1; d_gene: TRBD2; v_gene: TRBV3-1/TRBV3-2; CDR3nt: TGTGCCAGCAGCCAAGCTGGACTAGCATTGGATGAGCAGTTCTTC; CDR3aa: CASSQAGLALDEQFF
abundance: NA; j_gene: TRBJ2-4; d_gene: NA; v_gene: TRBV2; CDR3nt: TGTGCCAGCAGTACCTCTCGGGGAGGAAACATTCAGTACTTC; CDR3aa: CASSTSRGGNIQYF
abundance: NA; j_gene: TRBJ1-6; d_gene: NA; v_gene: TRBV5-1; CDR3nt: TGCGCCAGCAGCGTAACAGAGATCTCCTATAATTCACCCCTCCACTTT; CDR3aa: CASSVTEISYNSPLHF
abundance: NA; j_gene: TRBJ2-7; d_gene: TRBD1; v_gene: TRBV2; CDR3nt: TGTGCCAGCAAAGACAGGGGTTTTTCCTACGAGCAGTACTTC; CDR3aa: CASKDRGFSYEQYF
abundance: NA; j_gene: TRBJ2-1; d_gene: NA; v_gene: TRBV3-1/TRBV3-2; CDR3nt: TGTGCCAGCAGCCCGAAGCTCGGTGAGCAGTTCTTC; CDR3aa: CASSPKLGEQFF
abundance: NA; j_gene: TRBJ2-2; d_gene: NA; v_gene: TRBV28; CDR3nt: TGTGCCAGCAGAACGACAGTGCGCACCGGGGAGCTGTTTTTT; CDR3aa: CASRTTVRTGELFF
abundance: NA; j_gene: TRBJ2-2; d_gene: TRBD2; v_gene: TRBV7-2; CDR3nt: TGTGCCAGCAGCTTAGCCCTAGGCGGGACTAGCGGGAGGTATACCGGGGAGCTGTTTTTT; CDR3aa: CASSLALGGTSGRYTGELFF
abundance: NA; j_gene: TRBJ2-7; d_gene: NA; v_gene: TRBV7-8; CDR3nt: TGTGCCAGCAGCTTAGGCGTAGCAGGGCCCTACGAGCAGTACTTC; CDR3aa: CASSLGVAGPYEQYF
abundance: NA; j_gene: TRBJ2-3; d_gene: NA; v_gene: TRBV3-1/TRBV3-2; CDR3nt: TGTGCCAGCAGCCAAGGAGGGTGGGGGCGGACAGATACGCAGTATTTT; CDR3aa: CASSQGGWGRTDTQYF
abundance: NA; j_gene: TRBJ1-1; d_gene: NA; v_gene: TRBV12-3/TRBV12-4; CDR3nt: TGTGCCAGCAGTCAAGACATACATTCTTTCTTT; CDR3aa: CASSQDIHSFF
abundance: NA; j_gene: TRBJ2-7; d_gene: TRBD1; v_gene: TRBV30; CDR3nt: TGTGCCTGGAGTTGGGACAGGGGAACCTACGAGCAGTACTTC; CDR3aa: CAWSWDRGTYEQYF
abundance: NA; j_gene: TRBJ2-3; d_gene: NA; v_gene: TRBV9; CDR3nt: TGTGCCAGCAGCACCCGACAGGGGAGGGTGGATACGCAGTATTTT; CDR3aa: CASSTRQGRVDTQYF
abundance: NA; j_gene: TRBJ2-1; d_gene: NA; v_gene: TRBV21-1; CDR3nt: TGTGCCAGCAGCAAAGCCCTAGCGGGTTACAATGAGCAGTTCTTC; CDR3aa: CASSKALAGYNEQFF
abundance: NA; j_gene: TRBJ1-5; d_gene: TRBD1; v_gene: TRBV30; CDR3nt: TGTGCCTGGAGTGTTGCAGGGGGCGAGAGTCAGCCCCAGCATTTT; CDR3aa: CAWSVAGGESQPQHF
abundance: NA; j_gene: TRBJ1-5; d_gene: TRBD1; v_gene: TRBV28; CDR3nt: TGTGCCAGCTCCTCGACAGGGACTAGCAATCAGCCCCAGCATTTT; CDR3aa: CASSSTGTSNQPQHF
abundance: NA; j_gene: TRBJ1-2; d_gene: NA; v_gene: TRBV9; CDR3nt: TGTGCCAGCAGCTCTCGGACAGACTATGGCTACACCTTC; CDR3aa: CASSSRTDYGYTF